The present T cell receptor (beta chain) was sequenced within a study of T-cell reconstitution after alpha-beta-depleted transplantation in children. It was with unique molecular identifiers that the TCRbeta library was prepared. From the PCR reads, TCRdb called clonotypes with MiXCR, one entry per CDR3 protein. The sample comprises about 340,000 distinct CDR3 sequences, roughly 15% of which are singletons, and about 4% rests with the top ten. CDR3 size: 15 residues. Looked up from germline, CDR1 is SGHTA and CDR2 is FQGNSA. Unmatched junction bases numbered 5, after V lost 5 bases and J lost 0 bases.

The chain carries TRBV7-2 and TRBJ2-3; 7 positions agree with TRBD2. This clonotype originated in a human donor who donated a stem cell graft to a child with Fanconi anemia. Specimen: PBMCs, collected from the stem cell graft. The CDR3 sequence is CASSPSGISTDTQYF. DNA of the CDR3: TGTGCCAGCAGCCCGAGCGGGATTAGCACAGATACGCAGTATTTT.